Below, one T cell receptor beta chain is given with its context. Its cognate antigen is unknown. The sample originates from a study of blood T cells in healthy people across ages. The CDR3 spans 14 residues. J lost 7 bases, V lost 2 bases, and 5 bases had no gene match. Germline values: CDR1 ENHRY, CDR2 SYGVKD. Overall study findings and caveats: Samples with more naive T cells showed higher observed beta diversity.

Isolation yielded PBMCs, at least 7 million per sample, in every case. A J-beta primer mix and a sample-barcoded 5' primer were used in a second PCR of about 7 to 12 cycles. A template-switch adaptor containing 12 random nucleotides labeled each cDNA molecule. A minimum of 3 million CDR3-containing paired-end reads was obtained for each sample. One entry per CDR3 protein, called by TCRdb with MiXCR from the 5' RACE reads. This sample carries approximately 690,000 distinct CDR3 sequences, approximately 50% of them seen once, and the ten largest clones take more than 35%. This chain connects TRBV10-3 to TRBJ2-3; TRBD2 matches at 8 bases. The specimen was blood. The clonotype comes from a man in his 60s in good health. CDR3 in DNA: TGTGCCATCAGTGAGCCGGCTAGCGGGTATACGCAGTATTTT. It codes for CAISEPASGYTQYF.